This passage covers 3 T cell receptor beta chains from one sample sequenced in a study of CD8+ T cells in alopecia areata. Noted treatment: oral pan-JAK inhibitor, 5-10 mg twice daily. RNA, once extracted, was reverse transcribed into cDNA for use as the sequencing template. The protocol was immunoSEQ multiplex PCR, while the TCRdb copy is restricted to in-frame clones and leaves out a portion. The table includes over 150,000 clones, more than 55% detected once. The specimen comprised CD4+ T cells sorted from blood, sampled at week 4, from a patient treated with tofacitinib. The origin of the receptors is a human donor with alopecia areata.

V and J are TRBV5-1 and TRBJ2-5; no clear D gene. The germline V gene has CDR1 SGHRS and CDR2 YFSETQ. V lost 1 base and J 1 base, leaving 8 bases between the germline ends. The CDR3 covers 14 residues. The CDR3 DNA is TGCGCCAGCAGCTTGTCAGAGAGCCAAGAGACCCAGTACTTC. This sequence encodes CASSLSESQETQYF.

This clone was observed a handful of times. The J gene is TRBJ2-2, the V gene TRBV5-1; D is tentatively TRBD1 or TRBD2 (5 bases each). Trimming took 4 bases from V and 4 from J, leaving 17 bases between them. Germline CDR1 reads SGHRS; CDR2 reads YFSETQ. This CDR3 comprises 16 residues. The CDR3: CASSRDGTAGTGELFF. In nucleotides, the CDR3 is TGCGCCAGCAGCCGAGATGGGACCGCCGGCACCGGGGAGCTGTTTTTT.

The chain has TRBV18 and TRBJ2-3; D is undetermined. The CDR3 is 15 amino acids. The V end was cut by 2 bases, the J end by 0 bases, with 9 bases between. Germline loops: CDR1 KGHSH, CDR2 LQKENI. The CDR3 loop is CASSPKIRSTDTQYF. Here the CDR3 DNA reads TGTGCCAGCTCACCAAAAATCCGGAGCACAGATACGCAGTATTTT.